This T cell receptor (beta chain) appears in the sequencing data of a study of T cell repertoires in cytomegalovirus infection. Germline lookup yields CDR1 SQVTM and CDR2 ANQGSEA. CDR3 size: 19 residues. With V trimmed by 7 bases and J by 7 bases, 28 bases remained unmatched. From the reads, TCRdb called clonotypes with MiXCR, one entry per CDR3 protein. Among some 600,000 distinct CDR3 sequences listed, approximately 24% were seen once. This sequence originates from a human donor in good health (CMV status not recorded). Some clones in this sample may be carry-over from other donors' samples. The chain combines TRBV29-1 with TRBJ2-1, with 7 bases that match TRBD2. Sample: CD8+ T cells from PBMCs. CDR3 sequence reads: CSAAGTVGGATGGKNEQFF. CDR3 coding DNA: TGCAGCGCCGCGGGGACCGTCGGGGGAGCGACGGGGGGTAAAAATGAGCAGTTCTTC.